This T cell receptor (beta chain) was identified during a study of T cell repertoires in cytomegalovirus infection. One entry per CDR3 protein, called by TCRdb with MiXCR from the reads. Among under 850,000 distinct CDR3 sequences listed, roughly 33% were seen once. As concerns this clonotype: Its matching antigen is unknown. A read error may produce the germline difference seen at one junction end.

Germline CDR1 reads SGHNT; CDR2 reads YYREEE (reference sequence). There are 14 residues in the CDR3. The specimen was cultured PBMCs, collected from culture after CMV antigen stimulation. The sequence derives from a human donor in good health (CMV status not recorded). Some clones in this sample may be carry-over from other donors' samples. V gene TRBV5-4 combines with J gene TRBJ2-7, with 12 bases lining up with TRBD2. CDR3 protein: CASSLLAGLAGATF. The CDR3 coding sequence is TGTGCCAGCAGCTTGTTGGCGGGACTAGCGGGCGCTACTTTC.